The 30 T cell receptor beta chains listed next were all sequenced from one sample in a study of identical twins. In TCRdb, the 5' RACE reads were re-called with MiXCR into one record per CDR3 protein. The table includes some 250,000 distinct CDR3 sequences, 5% to 7% detected once. This same sample was also taken into another study, of T cells expressing NK-cell markers.

Material for sequencing was CD8+ T cells sorted from blood. The source is a young woman in good health.

This clonotype was seen at least ten times. The chain links TRBV20-1 to TRBJ2-1, with D tentatively TRBD1 or TRBD2 (5 bases each). The V gene lost 0 bases and the J gene lost 6 bases, with 18 bases spanning the gap. The germline CDR1 and CDR2 sequences are DFQATT and SNEGSKA (reference sequence). This CDR3 has 16 amino acids. The CDR3 reads CSARDPSGTYPNEQFF. The CDR3 bases are TGCAGTGCTAGAGATCCGTCCGGGACGTACCCCAATGAGCAGTTCTTC.

There are many counts of this clonotype. This sequence joins TRBV7-6 and TRBJ1-3; D unclear. Trimming pared 4 bases from V and 0 bases from J, leaving 10 bases between. The CDR3 is 15 residues long. CDR1 and CDR2 (germline): SGHVS, FNYEAQ. The CDR3 reads CASSSRAISGNTIYF. CDR3 coding DNA: TGTGCCAGCAGCTCCCGTGCGATCTCTGGAAACACCATATATTTT.

This clonotype has more than one count but fewer than ten. The chain couples TRBV4-3 to TRBJ2-2; maybe TRBD1 (5 bases). V gave up 4 bases and J gave up 5 bases, with 14 bases separating them. This CDR3 region has 15 residues. Per the germline V gene, CDR1 is LGHNA and CDR2 is YSLEER. CDR3 loop: CASSLSGQGTGELFF. The DNA for the CDR3 is TGCGCCAGCAGCCTTAGTGGGCAGGGAACCGGGGAGCTGTTTTTT.

V gene TRBV7-2 combines with J gene TRBJ2-2; no definite D call. CDR1 and CDR2 (germline): SGHTA, FQGNSA. The V end lost 2 bases, the J end lost 6 bases, and 10 bases lay between the germline ends. This CDR3 spans 14 amino acids. CDR3: CASSLLGYPGELFF. The DNA of the CDR3 is TGTGCCAGCAGCTTACTAGGGTACCCCGGGGAGCTGTTTTTT. The variable domain in full, with the rest retrieved from reference TRBV7-2 and TRBJ2-2, is GAGVSQSPSNKVTEKGKDVELRCDPISGHTALYWYRQSLGQGLEFLIYFQGNSAPDKSGLPSDRFSAERTGGSVSTLTIQRTQQEDSAVYLCASSLLGYPGELFFGEGSRLTVL.

This clonotype was detected a few times. V and J are TRBV5-5 and TRBJ2-7; 10 bases fit TRBD1. J lost 2 bases, V lost 2 bases, and 4 bases had no gene match. Germline-derived CDR1 and CDR2 are SGHKS and YYEKEE (reference sequence). CDR3 length: 15 amino acids. The CDR3 DNA reads as TGTGCCAGCAGCTTCCGGGACAGGGGAACCTACGAGCAGTACTTC. Protein: CASSFRDRGTYEQYF.

The chain carries TRBV7-9 and TRBJ2-7; perhaps TRBD1 as D (6 bases). The CDR3 extends over 15 amino acids. Per the germline V gene, CDR1 is SEHNR and CDR2 is FQNEAQ (reference sequence). Trimming took 8 bases from V and 0 from J, leaving 17 bases between them. In nucleotides, the CDR3 is TGTGCCAGCTCATCCACACAGGGTAGCTCCTACGAGCAGTACTTC. It yields the protein CASSSTQGSSYEQYF.

This clonotype was picked up many times. This chain links TRBV12-3 or TRBV12-4 with TRBJ1-5; 12 positions agree with TRBD1. The V and J ends lost 6 bases and 7 bases, in that order; junction bases with no gene match: 7. The CDR3 length is 15 residues. DNA for the CDR3: TGTGCCAGCAGCCAAGGGACAGGGGGCATCCAGCCCCAGCATTTT. It translates to CASSQGTGGIQPQHF.

This clonotype was seen more than once but under ten times. Here the CDR3 DNA reads TGTGCCAGCAGTGAATTTAGTTTGTCCGATGAGCAGTTCTTC. It codes for CASSEFSLSDEQFF. The V call is TRBV25-1, the J call TRBJ2-1; D not certain. V was pared by 1 base and J by 8 bases, with 12 bases between. This CDR3 is built from 14 residues. Germline loops: CDR1 MGHDK, CDR2 SYGVNS. Together with reference TRBV25-1 and TRBJ2-1, the CDR3 gives the full variable domain: EADIYQTPRYLVIGTGKKITLECSQTMGHDKMYWYQQDPGMELHLIHYSYGVNSTEKGDLSSESTVSRIRTEHFPLTLESARPSHTSQYLCASSEFSLSDEQFFGPGTRLTVL.

V is TRBV7-2 and J is TRBJ1-1; D remains ambiguous. Trimming cost V 5 bases and J 1 base, with 11 bases left between them. From germline, CDR1 is SGHTA and CDR2 FQGNSA. This CDR3 spans 14 amino acids. DNA for the CDR3: TGTGCCAGCAGCCCTTCGTACGAGAACACTGAAGCTTTCTTT. Its protein product is CASSPSYENTEAFF.

This clonotype was counted only a few times. The rearrangement links TRBV21-1 to TRBJ2-7. TRBV21-1 is a listed pseudogene. CDR3 length: 14 amino acids. CDR3 coding DNA: TGTGCCAGCAGCAAAGAATACAACTCCTACGAGCAGTACTTC. It codes for CASSKEYNSYEQYF.

This clonotype occurred a few times. This chain connects TRBV3-1 to TRBJ2-1; D is unresolved. Germline V gene lookup returns CDR1 LGHDT and CDR2 YNNKEL (reference sequence). Trimming pared 0 bases from V and 5 bases from J, leaving 11 bases between. The CDR3 totals 15 residues. CDR3: CASSQDSGLNNEQFF. CDR3 in DNA: TGTGCCAGCAGCCAAGATTCCGGGCTCAACAATGAGCAGTTCTTC.

This clonotype was recorded at least ten times. V gene TRBV20-1 combines with J gene TRBJ1-1, with D hard to call. This CDR3 contains 16 residues. Germline assignment: CDR1 DFQATT and CDR2 SNEGSKA (reference sequence). The germline V and J ends were trimmed by 6 bases and 0 bases, with 20 bases remaining between them. The CDR3 DNA follows: TGCAGTGCCTTAGGACGAATCGTCCTTATGAACACTGAAGCTTTCTTT. This gives the protein CSALGRIVLMNTEAFF.

This clonotype was picked up a small number of times. The rearrangement joins TRBV5-6 to TRBJ2-1; TRBD2 aligns across 14 bases. Germline V lookup: CDR1 SGHDT, CDR2 YYEEEE. The CDR3 runs 15 residues. With V trimmed by 2 bases and J by 6 bases, 1 base remained unmatched. This CDR3 reads CASSFGLAGGNEQFF. CDR3 bases: TGTGCCAGCAGCTTTGGACTAGCGGGGGGCAATGAGCAGTTCTTC. The variable domain in full, with the rest retrieved from reference TRBV5-6 and TRBJ2-1, is DAGVTQSPTHLIKTRGQQVTLRCSPKSGHDTVSWYQQALGQGPQFIFQYYEEEERQRGNFPDRFSGHQFPNYSSELNVNALLLGDSALYLCASSFGLAGGNEQFFGPGTRLTVL.

The rearrangement uses TRBV6-6 and TRBJ1-1; no firm D call. V shed 2 bases and J shed 3 bases, with 7 bases lying between them. The CDR3 totals 13 residues. Looked up from germline, CDR1 is MNHNY and CDR2 is SVGAGI (reference sequence). CDR3: CASSYESHTEAFF. CDR3 coding DNA: TGTGCCAGCAGTTACGAAAGCCACACTGAAGCTTTCTTT.

This clonotype has just a few counts. This chain uses TRBV7-2 with TRBJ2-7; D might be TRBD1 (5 bases). CDR1 is SGHTA, CDR2 FQGNSA, per germline. V was pared by 1 base and J by 2 bases, with 9 bases between. The CDR3 runs 14 residues. In DNA, the CDR3 is TGTGCCAGCAGCTTAGTCCCAGGGACCTACGAGCAGTACTTC. Protein product: CASSLVPGTYEQYF. Based on the CDR3 plus reference TRBV7-2 and TRBJ2-7, the full variable domain is GAGVSQSPSNKVTEKGKDVELRCDPISGHTALYWYRQSLGQGLEFLIYFQGNSAPDKSGLPSDRFSAERTGGSVSTLTIQRTQQEDSAVYLCASSLVPGTYEQYFGPGTRLTVT.

This clonotype has more than one count but fewer than ten. The gene calls are TRBV7-9 and TRBJ2-1; 9 nucleotides match TRBD2. The CDR3 contains 15 residues. Germline V gene data show CDR1 as SEHNR and CDR2 as FQNEAQ (reference sequence). With 5 bases clipped from V and 2 bases from J, the junction kept 4 bases outside the gene matches. For the CDR3, the DNA is TGTGCCAGCAGCCCATCTAGCGGGGCCTACAATGAGCAGTTCTTC. Its translation: CASSPSSGAYNEQFF. The full variable domain, rest sourced from reference TRBV7-9 and TRBJ2-1, is DTGVSQNPRHKITKRGQNVTFRCDPISEHNRLYWYRQTLGQGPEFLTYFQNEAQLEKSRLLSDRFSAERPKGSFSTLEIQRTEQGDSAMYLCASSPSSGAYNEQFFGPGTRLTVL.

The genes are TRBV9 and TRBJ1-5; weak D call: TRBD1 (5 bases). Looked up from germline, CDR1 is SGDLS and CDR2 is YYNGEE. Trimming pared 0 bases from V and 7 bases from J, leaving 14 bases between. The CDR3 has 15 amino acids. Here the CDR3 reads CASSVGGQGGQPQHF. The DNA for the CDR3 is TGTGCCAGCAGCGTAGGAGGGCAGGGAGGGCAGCCCCAGCATTTT.

This clonotype was seen repeatedly, ten times or more. V is TRBV29-1 and J is TRBJ2-1; D may be TRBD2 (6 bases). The CDR3 consists of 12 residues. With 3 bases removed from V and 7 bases from J, the gap between germline ends came to 10 bases. The germline V gene has CDR1 SQVTM and CDR2 ANQGSEA. CDR3 in amino acids: CSVEPTRNEQFF. Written as DNA, the CDR3 is TGCAGCGTTGAGCCGACTAGAAATGAGCAGTTCTTC.

This clonotype was found a few times. CDR3 sequence reads: CASSLVLRIDTQYF. For the CDR3, the DNA is TGTGCCAGCAGCTTAGTTCTCAGAATAGATACGCAGTATTTT. The chain links TRBV7-9 to TRBJ2-3, with no clear D. CDR3 length: 14 residues. V was shortened by 1 base and J by 5 bases, with 10 bases between the two germline ends. CDR1 and CDR2 (germline): SEHNR, FQNEAQ (reference sequence).

The chain has TRBV29-1 and TRBJ1-1; D possibly corresponds to TRBD1 (5 bases). This CDR3 has 13 residues. The V gene lost 8 bases and the J gene lost 1 base, with 14 bases spanning the gap. CDR1 is SQVTM, CDR2 ANQGSEA, per germline. The CDR3 nucleotides read TGCAGCACGAAGGGGAGGGGGAACACTGAAGCTTTCTTT. Its protein is CSTKGRGNTEAFF.

This chain joins TRBV5-6 and TRBJ1-1, with TRBD1 as a possible D gene (5 bases). The CDR3 loop spans 12 amino acids. Trimming stripped 3 bases from V and 12 bases from J, with 15 bases between. Germline CDR1 is SGHDT and CDR2 is YYEEEE. CDR3 in amino acids: CASSSPQGLTFF. The CDR3 DNA follows: TGTGCCAGCAGCTCGCCCCAGGGTTTGACTTTCTTT.

The V and J genes are TRBV29-1 and TRBJ2-7; the D is unclear. V was shortened by 0 bases and J by 3 bases, with 3 bases between the two germline ends. The germline V gene encodes CDR1 SQVTM and CDR2 ANQGSEA. The CDR3 runs to 11 residues. CDR3 bases: TGCAGCGTTGAAGATCTCTACGAGCAGTACTTC. The encoded protein is CSVEDLYEQYF.

This clonotype occurred a few times. This rearrangement joins TRBV9 to TRBJ2-7, with D tentatively TRBD2 (5 bases). This CDR3 is built from 15 residues. The germline V gene encodes CDR1 SGDLS and CDR2 YYNGEE. V shed 0 bases and J shed 1 base, with 11 bases lying between them. Here the CDR3 reads CASSVASGISYEQYF. CDR3 DNA sequence: TGTGCCAGCAGCGTAGCTTCGGGGATTTCCTACGAGCAGTACTTC. Filled out from reference TRBV9 and TRBJ2-7, the complete variable domain reads DSGVTQTPKHLITATGQRVTLRCSPRSGDLSVYWYQQSLDQGLQFLIQYYNGEERAKGNILERFSAQQFPDLHSELNLSSLELGDSALYFCASSVASGISYEQYFGPGTRLTVT.

This chain links TRBV29-1 with TRBJ1-2; perhaps TRBD1 as D (5 bases). V dropped 6 bases and J dropped 2 bases, with 16 bases sitting between them. Germline V lookup: CDR1 SQVTM, CDR2 ANQGSEA. The CDR3 extends over 14 amino acids. The CDR3 sequence is CSVTPTGPNYGYTF. CDR3 coding DNA: TGCAGCGTCACCCCTACAGGACCGAACTATGGCTACACCTTC.

The rearrangement joins TRBV2 to TRBJ1-5; 10 positions match TRBD1. Germline CDR1 reads SNHLY; CDR2 reads FYNNEI. This CDR3 has 15 residues. With V trimmed by 7 bases and J by 1 base, 4 bases remained unmatched. The CDR3 sequence is CASTWTGGSNQPQHF. The CDR3 nucleotides are TGTGCCAGCACCTGGACAGGGGGGAGCAATCAGCCCCAGCATTTT. Looking up the rest from reference TRBV2 and TRBJ1-5 gives the full variable domain: EPEVTQTPSHQVTQMGQEVILRCVPISNHLYFYWYRQILGQKVEFLVSFYNNEISEKSEIFDDQFSVERPDGSNFTLKIRSTKLEDSAMYFCASTWTGGSNQPQHFGDGTRLSIL.

V gene TRBV29-1 combines with J gene TRBJ2-5; TRBD2 might be the D (5 bases). Trimming took off 3 bases at V and 1 base at J, with 9 bases between the two ends. Germline CDR1 SQVTM, CDR2 ANQGSEA. The CDR3 runs 13 residues. The CDR3 loop is CSVEADFQETQYF. CDR3 sequence (DNA): TGCAGCGTTGAGGCGGACTTCCAAGAGACCCAGTACTTC. The full variable domain, with the rest looked up from reference TRBV29-1 and TRBJ2-5, is SAVISQKPSRDICQRGTSLTIQCQVDSQVTMMFWYRQQPGQSLTLIATANQGSEATYESGFVIDKFPISRPNLTFSTLTVSNMSPEDSSIYLCSVEADFQETQYFGPGTRLLVL.

This clonotype has ten or more counts. This sequence joins TRBV6-2 or TRBV6-3 and TRBJ2-7; D is undetermined. The CDR3 has 14 residues. Trimming took 2 bases from V and 0 from J, leaving 8 bases between them. Germline CDR1 and CDR2: MNHEY and SVGEGT. CDR3 sequence: CASSYIGDSYEQYF. The DNA of the CDR3 is TGTGCCAGCAGTTACATCGGAGACTCCTACGAGCAGTACTTC.

This clonotype was counted at least ten times. This sequence joins TRBV10-3 and TRBJ2-1, with 12 bases lining up with TRBD2. CDR3 length equals 17 residues. Per germline, CDR1 ENHRY and CDR2 SYGVKD. V gave up 5 bases and J gave up 4 bases; unmatched junction bases: 9. CDR3 in amino acids: CAISWTSGKIKYNEQFF. In DNA form, the CDR3 reads TGTGCCATCAGTTGGACTAGCGGGAAGATAAAGTACAATGAGCAGTTCTTC.

The sample holds many counts of this clonotype. The chain couples TRBV6-5 to TRBJ1-5; TRBD1 matches 7 bases. From germline, CDR1 is MNHEY and CDR2 SVGAGI. This CDR3 comprises 16 residues. V lost 0 bases to trimming and J lost 8 bases; unmatched junction nucleotides: 10. CDR3 sequence reads: CASSYSPDRPTEPQHF. For the CDR3, the DNA is TGTGCCAGCAGTTACTCGCCGGACAGGCCCACGGAGCCCCAGCATTTT.

The chain uses TRBV9 and TRBJ2-5, with 11 bases aligning to TRBD1. The CDR3 is 15 residues long. J lost 4 bases, V lost 0 bases, and 2 bases had no gene match. Germline CDR1 and CDR2: SGDLS and YYNGEE. CDR3 protein: CASSVGGQGAETQYF. The CDR3 DNA follows: TGTGCCAGCAGCGTAGGCGGACAGGGGGCAGAGACCCAGTACTTC.